Listed below are T cell receptor beta chains from one sample, sequenced in a study of T cell responses to AZD1222 COVID-19 vaccine. The repertoire was sequenced with immunoSEQ multiplex PCR; TCRdb's copy has only in-frame clones and lacks some. The data show approximately 150,000 clones, with around 94% seen just once and roughly 5.5% held by the top ten. This material consisted of peripheral blood, taken 28 days after the second AZD1222 dose. These TCRs come from an adult who received the AZD1222 COVID-19 vaccine. CDR3s include the opening cysteine and the closing phenylalanine or tryptophan. Each record gives: CDR3 DNA, CDR3 protein, D gene, J gene, clone size, V gene. D genes are given only for firm matches. Clone size is not always given. Where it is, it says once, few, many or a class for expanded clones.

cdr3_nt: TGTGCCAGCAGCCGATGGGACACTGGGAACACTGAAGCTTTCTTT
cdr3_aa: CASSRWDTGNTEAFF
d_call: -
j_call: TRBJ1-1
clone_size: -
v_call: TRBV14

cdr3_nt: TGTGCCAGCAGCCCCGATACCCTTAGTAGGGGAAGCACAGATACGCAGTATTTT
cdr3_aa: CASSPDTLSRGSTDTQYF
d_call: -
j_call: TRBJ2-3
clone_size: -
v_call: TRBV4-2

cdr3_nt: TGTGCCAGCAGCCCCCGAAAAATAGCGGGAGCCTACAATGAGCAGTTCTTC
cdr3_aa: CASSPRKIAGAYNEQFF
d_call: TRBD2
j_call: TRBJ2-1
clone_size: -
v_call: TRBV4-2

cdr3_nt: TGTGCCAGCAGTTTAATTTTAGCTGGCTACACCTTC
cdr3_aa: CASSLILAGYTF
d_call: -
j_call: TRBJ1-2
clone_size: -
v_call: TRBV28

cdr3_nt: TGTGCCAGCAGCCACGGTGGGGACTCCTACGAGCAGTACTTC
cdr3_aa: CASSHGGDSYEQYF
d_call: -
j_call: TRBJ2-7
clone_size: -
v_call: TRBV7-2

cdr3_nt: TGTGCCAGTAGTTACAGGGGGCTCGGGGAGACCCAGTACTTC
cdr3_aa: CASSYRGLGETQYF
d_call: TRBD1
j_call: TRBJ2-5
clone_size: -
v_call: TRBV19

cdr3_nt: TGTGCCAGCTCACCCCGCGATAGCAATCAGCCCCAGCATTTT
cdr3_aa: CASSPRDSNQPQHF
d_call: -
j_call: TRBJ1-5
clone_size: -
v_call: TRBV18

cdr3_nt: TGTGCCAGCAGCGGAACGGGACTAGCGGCAAATGAGCAGTTCTTC
cdr3_aa: CASSGTGLAANEQFF
d_call: TRBD2
j_call: TRBJ2-1
clone_size: -
v_call: TRBV9

cdr3_nt: TGTGCCAGCATGGGACAAGGATACGAGCAGTACTTC
cdr3_aa: CASMGQGYEQYF
d_call: -
j_call: TRBJ2-7
clone_size: -
v_call: TRBV28

cdr3_nt: TGTGCCAGCACCCCCGGCATGCCCCAACACGAGCAGTACTTC
cdr3_aa: CASTPGMPQHEQYF
d_call: -
j_call: TRBJ2-7
clone_size: -
v_call: TRBV2

cdr3_nt: TGTGCCAGCACCTCTCAAGGGGGTAACCAGCCCCAGCATTTT
cdr3_aa: CASTSQGGNQPQHF
d_call: -
j_call: TRBJ1-5
clone_size: once
v_call: TRBV7-8

cdr3_nt: TGTGCCAGCAGCTTGGCCTGGAGTATTGGGGATGGCTACACCTTC
cdr3_aa: CASSLAWSIGDGYTF
d_call: -
j_call: TRBJ1-2
clone_size: -
v_call: TRBV5-6

cdr3_nt: TGTGCCAGCAGTACAGGGTACAACTATGGCTACACCTTC
cdr3_aa: CASSTGYNYGYTF
d_call: -
j_call: TRBJ1-2
clone_size: once
v_call: TRBV6-5

cdr3_nt: TGTGCCAGCAAGGGTTGGGCCTCTGGAAACACCATATATTTT
cdr3_aa: CASKGWASGNTIYF
d_call: -
j_call: TRBJ1-3
clone_size: few
v_call: TRBV11-2

cdr3_nt: TGTGCCAGCTCACAGGGATCCTACGAGCAGTACTTC
cdr3_aa: CASSQGSYEQYF
d_call: -
j_call: TRBJ2-7
clone_size: -
v_call: TRBV18

cdr3_nt: TGTGCCAGCAGTGAGCAGGGGCCCCAGCATTTT
cdr3_aa: CASSEQGPQHF
d_call: -
j_call: TRBJ1-5
clone_size: -
v_call: TRBV6-1

cdr3_nt: TGCAGTGCTAGTCCCAGACAGAGACAAGAGACCCAGTACTTC
cdr3_aa: CSASPRQRQETQYF
d_call: -
j_call: TRBJ2-5
clone_size: -
v_call: TRBV20-1

cdr3_nt: TGTGCCAGCAGTGAACCAGGACTTTTATTC
cdr3_aa: CASSEPGLLF
d_call: -
j_call: TRBJ2-7
clone_size: -
v_call: TRBV2

cdr3_nt: TGTGCCAGCAGCTTAAAAAGGGATCGAAAAAACATTCAGTACTTC
cdr3_aa: CASSLKRDRKNIQYF
d_call: -
j_call: TRBJ2-4
clone_size: -
v_call: TRBV7-9

cdr3_nt: TGTGCCAGCAGTATCTCCGGCGGGGGTAATGAGCAGTTCTTC
cdr3_aa: CASSISGGGNEQFF
d_call: TRBD2
j_call: TRBJ2-1
clone_size: once
v_call: TRBV27

cdr3_nt: TGTGCCAGCAGCTTAGTGACATACAGTAACTATGGCTACACCTTC
cdr3_aa: CASSLVTYSNYGYTF
d_call: -
j_call: TRBJ1-2
clone_size: -
v_call: TRBV7-8

cdr3_nt: TGTGCCAGCAGTCTACTACAGGGATTGGAGACCCAGTACTTC
cdr3_aa: CASSLLQGLETQYF
d_call: -
j_call: TRBJ2-5
clone_size: -
v_call: TRBV28

cdr3_nt: TGTGCCAGCAGCCCCGGCAGGGACAGGGCTTATAATTCACCCCTCCACTTT
cdr3_aa: CASSPGRDRAYNSPLHF
d_call: TRBD1
j_call: TRBJ1-6
clone_size: -
v_call: TRBV7-9

cdr3_nt: TGTGCCAGCAGCCAAGCCAGGGGCGGTTTAGCGGAGGGAAACGAGCAGTTCTTC
cdr3_aa: CASSQARGGLAEGNEQFF
d_call: -
j_call: TRBJ2-1
clone_size: few
v_call: TRBV14

cdr3_nt: TGTGCCAGCAGCTACCAGACAGGAAGGGGCTCCTACGAGCAGTACTTC
cdr3_aa: CASSYQTGRGSYEQYF
d_call: -
j_call: TRBJ2-7
clone_size: -
v_call: TRBV7-9

cdr3_nt: TGTGCCAGCAGTTACTCCGGGACGCCCGGCTACGAGCAGTACTTC
cdr3_aa: CASSYSGTPGYEQYF
d_call: -
j_call: TRBJ2-7
clone_size: -
v_call: TRBV6-6

cdr3_nt: TGTGCCAGCAGTTTTGGGGGTGGGTCTGGTGAGCAGTTCTTC
cdr3_aa: CASSFGGGSGEQFF
d_call: -
j_call: TRBJ2-1
clone_size: -
v_call: TRBV28

cdr3_nt: TGTGCTAGTGGTTTAGTACAGGGGGCTGACTATGGCTACACCTTC
cdr3_aa: CASGLVQGADYGYTF
d_call: TRBD1
j_call: TRBJ1-2
clone_size: -
v_call: TRBV12-5

cdr3_nt: TGTGCCAGCAGTGAAGAGTGGGGGGCTTGGGGCTACACCTTC
cdr3_aa: CASSEEWGAWGYTF
d_call: -
j_call: TRBJ1-2
clone_size: once
v_call: TRBV2

cdr3_nt: TGTGCCAGCAGACGGGACTTTAGAATCTACGAGCAGTACTTC
cdr3_aa: CASRRDFRIYEQYF
d_call: -
j_call: TRBJ2-7
clone_size: -
v_call: TRBV9

cdr3_nt: TGTGCCAGCGGGGAGCGGGGACGAGACGAGCAGTACTTC
cdr3_aa: CASGERGRDEQYF
d_call: TRBD2
j_call: TRBJ2-7
clone_size: few
v_call: TRBV5-6

cdr3_nt: TGCGCCAGCAGCCAAGGACAGGTTGGGCAAGAGACCCAGTACTTC
cdr3_aa: CASSQGQVGQETQYF
d_call: TRBD1
j_call: TRBJ2-5
clone_size: -
v_call: TRBV5-1

cdr3_nt: TGCAGTGCTAGTCGACTAGCGGGAGGTGGTGAGCAGTTCTTC
cdr3_aa: CSASRLAGGGEQFF
d_call: TRBD2
j_call: TRBJ2-1
clone_size: -
v_call: TRBV20-1

cdr3_nt: TGTGCCAGCAGTTACTCGTTCGGACAGGGGGAAGCTTTCTTT
cdr3_aa: CASSYSFGQGEAFF
d_call: TRBD1
j_call: TRBJ1-1
clone_size: -
v_call: TRBV6-2/TRBV6-3

cdr3_nt: TGCGCCAGCAGCTTGAGTCGGGGGCCCGGGGCCAACGTCCTGACTTTC
cdr3_aa: CASSLSRGPGANVLTF
d_call: -
j_call: TRBJ2-6
clone_size: -
v_call: TRBV5-1